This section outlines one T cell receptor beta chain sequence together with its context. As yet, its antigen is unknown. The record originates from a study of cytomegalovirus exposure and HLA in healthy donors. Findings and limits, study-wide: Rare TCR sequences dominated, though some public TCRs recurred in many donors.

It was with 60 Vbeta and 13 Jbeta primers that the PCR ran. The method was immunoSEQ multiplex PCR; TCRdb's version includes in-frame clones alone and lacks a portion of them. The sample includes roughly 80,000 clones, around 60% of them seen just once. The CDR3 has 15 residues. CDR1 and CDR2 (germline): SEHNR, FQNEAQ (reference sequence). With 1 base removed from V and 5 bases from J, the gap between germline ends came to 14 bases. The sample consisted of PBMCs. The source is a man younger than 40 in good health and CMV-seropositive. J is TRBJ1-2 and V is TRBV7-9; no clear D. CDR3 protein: CASSLGPGFLYGYTF. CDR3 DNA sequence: TGTGCCAGCAGCTTAGGTCCGGGTTTCCTATATGGCTACACCTTC.